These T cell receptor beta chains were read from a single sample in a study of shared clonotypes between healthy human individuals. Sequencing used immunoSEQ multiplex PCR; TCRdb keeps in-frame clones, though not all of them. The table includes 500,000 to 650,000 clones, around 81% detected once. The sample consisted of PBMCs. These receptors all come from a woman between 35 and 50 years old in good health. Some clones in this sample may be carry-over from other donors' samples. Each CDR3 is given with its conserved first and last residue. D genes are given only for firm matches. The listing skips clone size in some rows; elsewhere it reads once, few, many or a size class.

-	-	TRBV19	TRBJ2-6	TGTGCCAGTAGTGAGGCTTTAGTATCTGGGGCCAACGTCCTGACTTTC	CASSEALVSGANVLTF
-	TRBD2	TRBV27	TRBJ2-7	TGTGCCAGCAGATCTAGCGGTTCCTACGAGCAGTACTTC	CASRSSGSYEQYF
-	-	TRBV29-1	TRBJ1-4	TGCAGCGTTGAAGACAGGATTGGTAATGAAAAACTGTTTTTT	CSVEDRIGNEKLFF
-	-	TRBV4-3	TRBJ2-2	TGCGCCAGCAGCCAGGGGATGGGGGAGCTGTTTTTT	CASSQGMGELFF
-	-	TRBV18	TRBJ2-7	TGTGCCAGCTCACCAGGTACAGGGCCCTACGAGCAGTACTTC	CASSPGTGPYEQYF
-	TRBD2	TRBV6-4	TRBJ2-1	TGTGCCAGCAGTGTGCTAGCGGGAGGGTCCTACAATGAGCAGTTCTTC	CASSVLAGGSYNEQFF
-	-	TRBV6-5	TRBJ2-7	TGTGCCAGCAGTTACTCGGGCGTCTACGAGCAGTACTTC	CASSYSGVYEQYF
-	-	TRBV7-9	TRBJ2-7	TGTGCCAGCAGCCCCCCCGGACTCCGTCTGTACTTC	CASSPPGLRLYF
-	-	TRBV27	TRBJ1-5	TGTGCCAGCAGTTTAGGGTGGGGCCGCAATCAGCCCCAGCATTTT	CASSLGWGRNQPQHF
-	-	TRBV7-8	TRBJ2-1	TGTGCCAGCAGCTTAGTTCATCCTAGCTTGCTTGACAATGAGCAGTTCTTC	CASSLVHPSLLDNEQFF
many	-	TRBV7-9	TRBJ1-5	TGTGCCAGCAGCTCGATGGGGACATATAGCAATCAGCCCCAGCATTTT	CASSSMGTYSNQPQHF
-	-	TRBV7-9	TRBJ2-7	TGTGCCAGCAGCTTGTTTGGCAGGGTCTACGAGCAGTACTTC	CASSLFGRVYEQYF
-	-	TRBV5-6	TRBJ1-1	TGTGCCAGCAGCTTGAGAGGGGTGGTGAACACTGAAGCTTTCTTT	CASSLRGVVNTEAFF
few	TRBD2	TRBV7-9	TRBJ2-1	TGTGCCAGCAGCTTAACTAGCGGGGAAAACAATGAGCAGTTCTTC	CASSLTSGENNEQFF
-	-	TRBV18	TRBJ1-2	TGTGCCAGCTCACCAGGGTTTGACTATGGCTACACCTTC	CASSPGFDYGYTF
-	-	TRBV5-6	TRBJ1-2	TGTGCCAGCAGCTCCTTCGGAGGCTACACCTTC	CASSSFGGYTF
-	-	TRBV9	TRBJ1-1	TGTGCCAGCAGCGCGTGGGGTTTCATGAACACTGAAGCTTTCTTT	CASSAWGFMNTEAFF
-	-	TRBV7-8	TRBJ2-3	TGTGCCAGCAGCTTAGTGTATACCACAGATACGCAGTATTTT	CASSLVYTTDTQYF
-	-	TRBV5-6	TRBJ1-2	TGTGCCAGCAGCTTGGGCAGGGGACATTACGGCTACACCTTC	CASSLGRGHYGYTF
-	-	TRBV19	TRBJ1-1	TGTGCCACCGCACCCGGGACCGCGAGCGGTGAAGCTTTCTTT	CATAPGTASGEAFF
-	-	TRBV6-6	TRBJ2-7	TGTGCCAGCAGGCGGGCCCACGAGCAGTACTTC	CASRRAHEQYF
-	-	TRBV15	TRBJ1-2	TGTGCCACCAGCAGCGACGACTATGGCTACACCTTC	CATSSDDYGYTF
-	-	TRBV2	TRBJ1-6	TGTGCCAGCAATCCAGGGCCCAATTCACCCCTCCACTTT	CASNPGPNSPLHF
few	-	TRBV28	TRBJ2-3	TGTGCCAGCGGATTTAGTGTCGGTACGCAGTATTTT	CASGFSVGTQYF
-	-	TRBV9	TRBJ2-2	TGTGCCAGCAGCGTCCAGGGCGCGAACACCGGGGAGCTGTTTTTT	CASSVQGANTGELFF
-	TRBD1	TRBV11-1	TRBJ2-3	TGTGCCAGCAGCTTTCCGAAGTCCGGGACAGCTAGCACAGATACGCAGTATTTT	CASSFPKSGTASTDTQYF
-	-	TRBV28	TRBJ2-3	TGTGCCAGCAGTTTATCGGACTATGTTGTGTTCGCAGATACGCAGTATTTT	CASSLSDYVVFADTQYF
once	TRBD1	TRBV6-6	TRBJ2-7	TGTGCCAGCAGTTACTCCGGACAGGGAGGAGAGTACTTC	CASSYSGQGGEYF
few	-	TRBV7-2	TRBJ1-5	TGTGCCAGCAGCCTATTAGGTGGCAGGGTGGGTGTACCCCAGCATTTT	CASSLLGGRVGVPQHF
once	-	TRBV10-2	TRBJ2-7	TGCGCCAGCAGTGAGTCGCTAGCGTCGACCTACGAGCAGTACTTC	CASSESLASTYEQYF
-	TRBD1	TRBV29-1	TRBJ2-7	TGCAGCGTGGGTGCGGACAGGGGGTACGAGCAGTACTTC	CSVGADRGYEQYF
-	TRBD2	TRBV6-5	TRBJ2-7	TGTGCCACCGCTAGCGGGGCTAACTACGAGCAGTACTTC	CATASGANYEQYF
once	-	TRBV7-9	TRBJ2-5	TGTGCCAGCAGCTTACTGGGGGGCCAAGAGACCCAGTACTTC	CASSLLGGQETQYF
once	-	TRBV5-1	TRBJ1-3	TGCGCCAGCAGCTTGGCCCCAGGCTCTGGAAACACCATATATTTT	CASSLAPGSGNTIYF
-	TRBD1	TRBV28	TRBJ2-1	TGTGCCAGCAGTTCACACAGGGGCAATGAGCAGTTCTTC	CASSSHRGNEQFF
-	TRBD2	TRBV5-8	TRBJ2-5	TGTGCCAGCAGCCGCCCCCGCCAGACTAGCGGGAGTTCCGCCCAGTACTTC	CASSRPRQTSGSSAQYF
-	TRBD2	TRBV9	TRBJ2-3	TGTGCCAGCAGCGTAGAAGCGGGAGTGATCACAGATACGCAGTATTTT	CASSVEAGVITDTQYF
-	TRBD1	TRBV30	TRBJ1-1	TGTGCCTGGAGTTCACAAGGGACAGGGGCTTGGTTGAACACTGAAGCTTTCTTT	CAWSSQGTGAWLNTEAFF
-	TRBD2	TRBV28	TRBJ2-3	TGTGCCAGCAGTTTTTCTAGCGGGCTAGGGACAGATACGCAGTATTTT	CASSFSSGLGTDTQYF
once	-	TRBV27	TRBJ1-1	TGTGCCAGCAGTTTGCTCATACGCACTGAAGCTTTCTTT	CASSLLIRTEAFF
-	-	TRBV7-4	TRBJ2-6	TGTGCCAGCAGCGTGCGTTCTAGCTCACAAAGTCGGGCCAACGTCCTGACTTTC	CASSVRSSSQSRANVLTF
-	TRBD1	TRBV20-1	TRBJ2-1	TGCAGTGCTAGAAGGGACAGTGAGCAGTTCTTC	CSARRDSEQFF
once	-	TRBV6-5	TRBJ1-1	TGTGCCAGCAGTAAAACAGTTGGGGGGACTGAAGCTTTCTTT	CASSKTVGGTEAFF
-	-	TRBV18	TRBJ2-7	TGTGCCAGCTCACCGCCGGACAGCTACGAGCAGTACTTC	CASSPPDSYEQYF
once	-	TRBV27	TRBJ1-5	TGTGCCAGCAGTTTATGGGGGACACCCTATAGCAATCAGCCCCAGCATTTT	CASSLWGTPYSNQPQHF
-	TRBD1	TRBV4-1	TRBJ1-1	TGCGCCAGCAGCCAACCGGACAGGGTGGGGAACACTGAAGCTTTCTTT	CASSQPDRVGNTEAFF
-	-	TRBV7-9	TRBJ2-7	TGTGCCAGCAGTGGGATTCCCTACGAGCAGTACTTC	CASSGIPYEQYF
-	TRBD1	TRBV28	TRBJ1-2	TGTGCCAGCAGTCCAGTACAGGGGGCCTTCTATGGCTACACCTTC	CASSPVQGAFYGYTF
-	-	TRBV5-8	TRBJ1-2	TGTGCCAGCAGTTTGGGACGGAATGGCTACACCTTC	CASSLGRNGYTF
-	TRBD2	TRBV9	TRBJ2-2	TGTGCCAGCAGCGTAGGAGGGGCGGCGGGAGCGGTCGGGGAGCTGTTTTTT	CASSVGGAAGAVGELFF
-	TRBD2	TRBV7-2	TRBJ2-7	TGTGCCAGCAGCTTATCCGGGACTAGCGGGACCTTCTACGAGCAGTACTTC	CASSLSGTSGTFYEQYF
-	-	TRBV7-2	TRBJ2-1	TGTGCCAGCAGCTTTGGCCCCTACAATGAGCAGTTCTTC	CASSFGPYNEQFF
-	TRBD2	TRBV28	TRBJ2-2	TGTGCCAGCAGTTTAGGTCTAGCGGGAGTGCACACCGGGGAGCTGTTTTTT	CASSLGLAGVHTGELFF
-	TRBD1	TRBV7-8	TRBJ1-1	TGTGCCAGCAGCCCGAGCTCCGGGACAGGGGGAACCGGGGCTTTCTTT	CASSPSSGTGGTGAFF
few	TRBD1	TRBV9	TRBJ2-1	TGTGCCAGCAGCGTAGCTCAGCAGGGGGCGCCGAATGAGCAGTTCTTC	CASSVAQQGAPNEQFF